This is a list of T cell receptor beta chains from one sample in a study of blood T cell repertoires in COVID-19. Generated by immunoSEQ multiplex PCR, the TCRdb table keeps only in-frame clones and is missing some. Of some 61,000 clones in the sample, roughly 89% were seen once. The specimen sequenced was peripheral blood. These TCRs come from a man between 25 and 39 years old with acute or convalescent COVID-19. Each CDR3 is given with its conserved first and last residue.

TRBJ2-7,TRBV27,13,CASSFTRRGEQYF
TRBJ2-2,TRBV10-2,15,CASSEFGGGIGELFF
TRBJ2-2,TRBV5-6,16,CASSLELAGATGELFF
TRBJ1-5,TRBV6-6,17,CASSRGQGAGSNQPQHF
TRBJ2-1,TRBV28,14,CASSPREGWNEQFF
TRBJ1-6,TRBV7-2,13,CASSLEGGSPLHF
TRBJ2-1,TRBV19,16,CASSRPPGTSYNEQFF
TRBJ2-2,TRBV5-1,16,CASSPGQGGNTGELFF
TRBJ2-1,TRBV7-2,17,CASSQLYSGLATNEQFF
TRBJ1-2,TRBV6-5,11,CASGRKYGYTF
TRBJ2-7,TRBV11-3,15,CASSLGLAGLYEQYF
TRBJ2-7,TRBV11-2,13,CASSLTGAYEQYF
TRBJ1-1,TRBV21-1,17,CASSKRGLEVRNTEAFF
TRBJ1-4,TRBV3-1/TRBV3-2,12,CASSQVSEKLFF
TRBJ2-7,TRBV9,14,CASSPGTGPYEQYF
TRBJ1-1,TRBV28,14,CASRDLQAYTEAFF
TRBJ1-1,TRBV7-9,14,CASSSGSTLGEAFF
TRBJ1-1,TRBV28,12,CASTTEDTEAFF
TRBJ2-2,TRBV5-4,13,CASSSDYTGELFF
TRBJ2-7,TRBV3-1/TRBV3-2,14,CASSRPGLDYEQYF
TRBJ2-1,TRBV7-6,15,CASSLRGSSYNEQFF
TRBJ1-2,TRBV28,14,CAHTKRAGTWGYTF
TRBJ2-2,TRBV19,15,CACKPQTTGTGELFF
TRBJ1-2,TRBV20-1,11,CSADRAYGYTF
TRBJ2-5,TRBV7-8,13,CASSSGQKETQYF
TRBJ2-5,TRBV6-5,16,CASSYSMTGLVETQYF
TRBJ2-7,TRBV5-1,13,CASRKADSYEQYF
TRBJ1-4,TRBV6-5,16,CASSYDPGTGRQKLFF
TRBJ2-5,TRBV7-8,16,CASSSLGGVVVETQYF
TRBJ1-2,TRBV30,12,CAWARDYYGYTF
TRBJ2-1,TRBV11-2,15,CASSLDWLAGVEQFF
TRBJ2-7,TRBV4-3,14,CASSQSGGHYEQYF
TRBJ2-3,TRBV28,15,CASSREYLSTDTQYF
TRBJ2-2,TRBV7-9,13,CASSPSGTGELFF
TRBJ2-5,TRBV28,16,CASSLDLGSFFETQYF